These T cell receptor beta chains were read from a single sample in a study of T cells after yellow fever vaccination. One entry per CDR3 protein, called by TCRdb with MiXCR from the 5' RACE reads. The table has hundreds of thousands of distinct CDR3 sequences, 9% to 15% seen once; the top ten hold about 15%. Sequenced here: PBMCs, sampled on the day of the yellow fever booster vaccination. These receptors were obtained from a man in his thirties or forties who received the YFV17D yellow fever vaccine. Both conserved end residues are part of each CDR3. D genes are given only for firm matches. Clone size, where shown, is once, few, many, or a class for clones that have expanded.

>TRBD1|-|TRBJ2-5|TRBV28
CASSLYRTGFDQETQYF
TGTGCCAGCAGTTTATACCGGACAGGGTTTGATCAAGAGACCCAGTACTTC
>-|many|TRBJ1-2|TRBV12-3/TRBV12-4
CASSFGQIGYTF
TGTGCCAGCAGTTTCGGACAAATTGGCTACACCTTC
>-|-|TRBJ1-4|TRBV12-3/TRBV12-4
CASRRTEKLFF
TGTGCCAGCAGGCGCACTGAAAAACTGTTTTTT
>-|few|TRBJ2-3|TRBV12-3/TRBV12-4
CASSLGRAWQAQYF
TGTGCCAGCAGTTTGGGTAGGGCGTGGCAGGCGCAGTATTTT
>-|few|TRBJ2-1|TRBV20-1
CSARGGPFIHEQFF
TGCAGTGCTAGGGGGGGGCCCTTTATACATGAGCAGTTCTTC
>-|-|TRBJ1-1|TRBV29-1
CSSAVNTEAFF
TGCTCCAGCGCAGTGAACACTGAAGCTTTCTTT
>-|-|TRBJ2-7|TRBV27
CASMGGINYEQYF
TGTGCCAGCATGGGGGGTATCAACTACGAGCAGTACTTC
>TRBD2|few|TRBJ2-1|TRBV7-2
CASSLMREFNEQFF
TGTGCCAGCAGCTTAATGCGGGAGTTCAATGAGCAGTTCTTC
>-|-|TRBJ2-6|TRBV10-2
CASSESARVGGANVLTF
TGCGCCAGCAGTGAGTCGGCCCGCGTCGGCGGGGCCAACGTCCTGACTTTC
>-|few|TRBJ2-3|TRBV12-3/TRBV12-4
CASRNPGGTQYF
TGTGCCAGCAGAAATCCAGGAGGGACGCAGTATTTT
>-|-|TRBJ2-1|TRBV7-2
CASSAYLSSYNEQFF
TGTGCCAGCAGCGCGTATCTAAGCTCCTACAATGAGCAGTTCTTC
>-|-|TRBJ2-2|TRBV28
CASTSWSTDGELFF
TGTGCCAGCACCTCCTGGTCTACGGACGGGGAGCTGTTTTTT
>-|-|TRBJ2-5|TRBV15
CATSRGRTQQETQYF
TGTGCCACCAGCAGAGGTCGGACTCAACAAGAGACCCAGTACTTC
>TRBD1|-|TRBJ2-7|TRBV2
CASSAGGQGGYEQYF
TGTGCCAGCAGTGCCGGAGGACAGGGGGGCTACGAGCAGTACTTC
>TRBD2|-|TRBJ2-1|TRBV12-3/TRBV12-4
CASSRTSGRANEQFF
TGTGCCAGCAGTAGGACTAGCGGGAGGGCCAATGAGCAGTTCTTC
>-|few|TRBJ1-2|TRBV5-5
CASSVTGTYGYTF
TGTGCCAGCAGCGTAACAGGGACCTATGGCTACACCTTC
>-|few|TRBJ2-7|TRBV11-2
CASSIVGGPYEQYF
TGTGCCAGCAGCATAGTCGGAGGGCCCTACGAGCAGTACTTC
>-|-|TRBJ2-5|TRBV12-3/TRBV12-4
CASRLPGQGPYF
TGTGCCAGCAGATTGCCGGGGCAGGGGCCGTACTTC
>TRBD2|few|TRBJ2-7|TRBV29-1
CSVALAAGVEQYF
TGCAGCGTTGCCCTAGCGGCTGGGGTAGAGCAGTACTTC
>-|-|TRBJ2-7|TRBV10-3
CAISAGFEQYF
TGTGCCATCAGTGCAGGGTTCGAGCAGTACTTC
>-|few|TRBJ2-7|TRBV29-1
CSALGEQYF
TGCAGCGCATTAGGGGAGCAGTACTTC
>-|-|TRBJ2-1|TRBV7-7
CASSRSGTGAYNEQFF
TGTGCCAGCAGCCGGTCCGGGACCGGGGCCTACAATGAGCAGTTCTTC
>-|-|TRBJ2-5|TRBV7-9
CASSLDWSGSETQYF
TGTGCCAGCAGCTTAGACTGGAGCGGATCCGAGACCCAGTACTTC
>TRBD2|many|TRBJ2-7|TRBV11-2
CASSFEYAGAYEQYF
TGTGCCAGCAGCTTTGAGTATGCGGGAGCCTACGAGCAGTACTTC
>-|-|TRBJ2-5|TRBV20-1
CSAQGVGRDDQETQYF
TGCAGTGCGCAAGGAGTGGGGCGGGACGACCAAGAGACCCAGTACTTC
>-|-|TRBJ2-7|TRBV20-1
CSASPVPYEQYF
TGCAGTGCTAGCCCGGTTCCCTACGAGCAGTACTTC
>-|few|TRBJ2-5|TRBV6-2/TRBV6-3
CASRPLRGGQETQYF
TGTGCCAGCAGGCCACTCAGGGGAGGCCAAGAGACCCAGTACTTC
>TRBD2|few|TRBJ2-1|TRBV18
CASSPPGLGGNEQFF
TGTGCCAGCTCACCACCGGGACTAGGGGGCAATGAGCAGTTCTTC
>TRBD1|-|TRBJ2-7|TRBV23-1
CASSQMGRDRGYEQYF
TGCGCCAGCAGTCAAATGGGACGGGACAGAGGATACGAGCAGTACTTC
>TRBD2|-|TRBJ2-1|TRBV20-1
CSARVPSGINEQFF
TGCAGTGCTAGAGTGCCTAGCGGGATCAATGAGCAGTTCTTC
>TRBD2|-|TRBJ2-7|TRBV4-3
CASSQATSGRDEQYF
TGCGCCAGCAGCCAAGCGACTAGCGGGAGAGACGAGCAGTACTTC
>-|-|TRBJ2-4|TRBV4-3
CASSPAASYDIQYF
TGCGCCAGCAGCCCTGCGGCTAGTTACGACATTCAGTACTTC
>TRBD1|-|TRBJ2-5|TRBV25-1
CASSGRQFRGGAIGETQYF
TGTGCCAGCAGTGGACGCCAGTTCAGAGGGGGCGCGATTGGAGAGACCCAGTACTTC
>-|-|TRBJ2-7|TRBV5-1
CASSLDPSQYEQYF
TGCGCCAGCAGCTTGGATCCCAGTCAATACGAGCAGTACTTC
>TRBD2|-|TRBJ2-3|TRBV18
CASSPPPSGVTDTQYF
TGTGCCAGCTCACCACCCCCTAGCGGAGTCACAGATACGCAGTATTTT
>TRBD1|few|TRBJ2-2|TRBV19
CASRTGGANTGELFF
TGTGCCAGTAGGACAGGGGGCGCGAACACCGGGGAGCTGTTTTTT
>TRBD2|many|TRBJ2-5|TRBV11-2
CASSFRSGRARETQYF
TGTGCCAGCAGCTTTAGAAGCGGGAGGGCCCGGGAGACCCAGTACTTC
>-|few|TRBJ1-6|TRBV5-1
CASSNRTTHSPLHF
TGCGCCAGCAGCAACCGGACAACCCACTCACCCCTCCACTTT
>TRBD2|many|TRBJ2-1|TRBV24-1
CATSAGGLVEQFF
TGTGCCACCAGTGCGGGAGGGTTGGTTGAGCAGTTCTTC
>-|few|TRBJ2-7|TRBV15
CATSRGRGAVTPQRYEQYF
TGTGCCACCAGCAGAGGTAGAGGAGCAGTCACACCCCAAAGATACGAGCAGTACTTC
>TRBD2|many|TRBJ2-6|TRBV7-8
CASSSSLAGSSGANVLTF
TGTGCCAGCAGCTCTAGTCTAGCGGGAAGCTCTGGGGCCAACGTCCTGACTTTC
>TRBD2|-|TRBJ2-7|TRBV19
CASSNQRGYEQYF
TGTGCCAGTAGTAACCAGCGGGGTTACGAGCAGTACTTC
>-|-|TRBJ2-1|TRBV6-2/TRBV6-3
CASSYPVRAQGICEQFF
TGTGCCAGCAGTTACCCGGTTAGGGCACAGGGTATTTGTGAGCAGTTCTTC
>-|few|TRBJ2-2|TRBV5-1
CASSSRSTGELFF
TGCGCCAGCAGCTCCCGGTCCACCGGGGAGCTGTTTTTT
>-|-|TRBJ1-5|TRBV6-2/TRBV6-3
CASSYPDRYSNQPQHF
TGTGCCAGCAGTTACCCCGACAGGTACAGCAATCAGCCCCAGCATTTT
>-|-|TRBJ2-7|TRBV20-1
CSAPPTGTYEQYF
TGCAGTGCCCCCCCTACCGGCACCTACGAGCAGTACTTC
>TRBD2|few|TRBJ2-7|TRBV12-3/TRBV12-4
CASSPPRTSVHYEQYF
TGTGCCAGCAGTCCTCCAAGGACTAGCGTACATTACGAGCAGTACTTC
>-|few|TRBJ1-6|TRBV5-1
CASSLMSGPDSLLHF
TGCGCCAGCAGCCTTATGAGCGGCCCTGATTCTCTCCTCCACTTT
>-|-|TRBJ1-6|TRBV4-2
CASSQDPKSGSSYNSPLHF
TGTGCCAGCAGCCAAGACCCAAAATCCGGGAGCTCCTATAATTCACCCCTCCACTTT
>-|few|TRBJ2-2|TRBV7-3
CASSSPGSGELFF
TGTGCCAGCAGCTCACCAGGGTCAGGGGAGCTGTTTTTT
>-|-|TRBJ2-1|TRBV5-1
CASSPEGRSSYNEQFF
TGCGCCAGCAGTCCGGAGGGGAGGAGCTCCTACAATGAGCAGTTCTTC
>TRBD1|few|TRBJ1-2|TRBV20-1
CSARTEGWGQYGYTF
TGCAGTGCTCGTACCGAGGGCTGGGGACAGTATGGCTACACCTTC
>TRBD2|-|TRBJ2-4|TRBV5-1
CASSPSGSGSKNIQYF
TGCGCCAGCAGCCCTAGCGGGAGCGGGTCCAAAAACATTCAGTACTTC
>-|few|TRBJ2-5|TRBV11-2
CAKDPAQYF
TGTGCCAAGGACCCGGCCCAGTACTTC
>-|-|TRBJ2-7|TRBV29-1
CSVHREGEQYF
TGCAGCGTTCACAGGGAAGGCGAGCAGTACTTC
>TRBD2|once|TRBJ2-1|TRBV11-2
CASLLGGGPGTSGPYNEQFF
TGTGCCAGCCTATTAGGGGGGGGCCCTGGGACTAGCGGCCCCTACAATGAGCAGTTCTTC
>TRBD2|-|TRBJ2-3|TRBV30
CACRRPSGSGDTQYF
TGTGCCTGCCGACGCCCTAGCGGGAGTGGAGATACGCAGTATTTT
>-|few|TRBJ2-4|TRBV18
CASSGLGTYEKNIQYF
TGTGCCAGCTCAGGCTTGGGGACGTACGAAAAAAACATTCAGTACTTC
>-|few|TRBJ1-1|TRBV7-9
CASSPSTGRSEAFF
TGTGCCAGCAGCCCTTCGACAGGTCGCTCTGAAGCTTTCTTT
>-|-|TRBJ2-3|TRBV24-1
CATSDVSASTDTQYF
TGTGCCACCAGTGATGTGAGCGCCAGCACAGATACGCAGTATTTT